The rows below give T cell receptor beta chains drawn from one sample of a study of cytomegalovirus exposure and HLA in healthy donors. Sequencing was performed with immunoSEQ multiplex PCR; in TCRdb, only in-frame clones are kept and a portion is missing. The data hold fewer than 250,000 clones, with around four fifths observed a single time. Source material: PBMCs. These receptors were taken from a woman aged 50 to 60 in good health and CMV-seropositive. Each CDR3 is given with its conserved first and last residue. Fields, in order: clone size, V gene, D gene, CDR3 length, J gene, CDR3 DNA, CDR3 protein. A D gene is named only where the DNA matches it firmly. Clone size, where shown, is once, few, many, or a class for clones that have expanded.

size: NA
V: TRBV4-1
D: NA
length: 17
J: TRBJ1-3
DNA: TGCGCCAGCAGCCAGGGAGGGGCCGTCTTCTCTGGAAACACCATATATTTT
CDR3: CASSQGGAVFSGNTIYF

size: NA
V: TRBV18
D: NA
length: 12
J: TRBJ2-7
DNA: TGTGCCAGCTCACCGGGGGGTTACGAGCAGTACTTC
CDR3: CASSPGGYEQYF

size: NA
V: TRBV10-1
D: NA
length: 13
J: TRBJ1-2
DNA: TGCGCCAGCAGTGCAGGGGTCAACTATGGCTACACCTTC
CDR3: CASSAGVNYGYTF

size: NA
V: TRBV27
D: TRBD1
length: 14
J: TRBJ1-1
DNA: TGTGCCAGCGGACTCGGGACAGAGAACACTGAAGCTTTCTTT
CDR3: CASGLGTENTEAFF

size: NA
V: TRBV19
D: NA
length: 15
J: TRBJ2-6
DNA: TGTGCCAGTAGTATCCCAGTCTCTGGGGCCAACGTCCTGACTTTC
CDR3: CASSIPVSGANVLTF

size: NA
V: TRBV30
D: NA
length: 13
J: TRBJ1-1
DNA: TGTGCCTCCTGGACAGCAGTGAACACTGAAGCTTTCTTT
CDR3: CASWTAVNTEAFF

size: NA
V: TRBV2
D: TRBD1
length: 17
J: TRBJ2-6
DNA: TGTGCCAGCAGTGAATGGGACAGGGGTGCTGGGGCCAACGTCCTGACTTTC
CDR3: CASSEWDRGAGANVLTF

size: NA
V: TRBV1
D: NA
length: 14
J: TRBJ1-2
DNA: TGCACCAGCAGCCAAGAAGGTTCGATCGGGGGCTACACCTTC
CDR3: CTSSQEGSIGGYTF

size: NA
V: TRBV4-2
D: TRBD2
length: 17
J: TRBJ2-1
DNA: TGTGCCAGCAGCCAAGGAATAGCGGGGAGCTCCTACAATGAGCAGTTCTTC
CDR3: CASSQGIAGSSYNEQFF

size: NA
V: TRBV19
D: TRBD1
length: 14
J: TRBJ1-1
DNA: TGTGCCAGTAGTATCCAGGGGGCGCGATCTGAAGCTTTCTTT
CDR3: CASSIQGARSEAFF

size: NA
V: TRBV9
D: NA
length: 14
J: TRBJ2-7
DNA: TGTGCCAGCAGCGTCGATAGCGGAGATTTCGAGCAGTACTTC
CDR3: CASSVDSGDFEQYF

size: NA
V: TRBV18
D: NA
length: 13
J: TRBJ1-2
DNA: TGTGCCAGCTCACCCGAGACAGACTATGGCTACACCTTC
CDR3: CASSPETDYGYTF

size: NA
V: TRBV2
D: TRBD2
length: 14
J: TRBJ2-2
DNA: TGTGCCAGCACTCCGGGACTAGTAACCGGGGAGCTGTTTTTT
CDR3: CASTPGLVTGELFF

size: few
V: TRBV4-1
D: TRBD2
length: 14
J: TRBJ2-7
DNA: TGCGCCAGCAGCCTCGGGACTAGGCACTACGAGCAGTACTTC
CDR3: CASSLGTRHYEQYF

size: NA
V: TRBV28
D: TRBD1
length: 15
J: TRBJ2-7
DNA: TGTGCCAGCAGTTCAACAGGGGTCCGAAGCTACGAGCAGTACTTC
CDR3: CASSSTGVRSYEQYF

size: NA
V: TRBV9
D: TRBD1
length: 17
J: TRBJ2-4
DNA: TGTGCCAGCAGTCGTAGTGTGGACAGGGAGGCCAAAAACATTCAGTACTTC
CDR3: CASSRSVDREAKNIQYF

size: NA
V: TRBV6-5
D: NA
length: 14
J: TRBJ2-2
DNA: TGTGCCAGCGAGGGTTTTCAAAACACCGGGGAGCTGTTTTTT
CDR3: CASEGFQNTGELFF

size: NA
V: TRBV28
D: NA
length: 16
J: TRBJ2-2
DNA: TGTGCCAGCAGTCTCCGACAATTCGGCGACACCGGGGAGCTGTTTTTT
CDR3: CASSLRQFGDTGELFF

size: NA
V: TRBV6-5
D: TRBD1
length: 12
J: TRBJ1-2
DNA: TGTGCCAGCAGTCGGACAGGGGGCGGCTACACCTTC
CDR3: CASSRTGGGYTF

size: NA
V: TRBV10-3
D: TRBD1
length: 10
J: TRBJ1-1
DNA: TGTGCCATCGGGACAGGGCAAGTTTTCTTT
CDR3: CAIGTGQVFF

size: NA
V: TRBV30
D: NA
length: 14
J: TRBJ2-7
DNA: TGTGCCTGGAGCAAAGGGGATCGTAGGAACGAGCAGTACTTC
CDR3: CAWSKGDRRNEQYF

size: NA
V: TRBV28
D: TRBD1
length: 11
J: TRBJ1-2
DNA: TGTGCCAGTTCAGGGGGGTTTGGCTACACCTTC
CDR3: CASSGGFGYTF

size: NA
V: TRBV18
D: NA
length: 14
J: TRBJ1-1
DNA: TGTGCCAGCTCACCGAGGAAGTCGGGCACTGAAGCTTTCTTT
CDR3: CASSPRKSGTEAFF

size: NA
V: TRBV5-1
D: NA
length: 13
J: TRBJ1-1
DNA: TGCGCCAGCAGCTTGGCCGGGGAGGATGAAGCTTTCTTT
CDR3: CASSLAGEDEAFF

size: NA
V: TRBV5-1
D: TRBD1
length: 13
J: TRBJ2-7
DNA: TGCGCCAGCAGCTTGGTTCAGGGGGACGAGCAGTACTTC
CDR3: CASSLVQGDEQYF

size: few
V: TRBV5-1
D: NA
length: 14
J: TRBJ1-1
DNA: TGCGCCAGCAGCTTGGCCGCGGGGAACACTGAAGCTTTCTTT
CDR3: CASSLAAGNTEAFF

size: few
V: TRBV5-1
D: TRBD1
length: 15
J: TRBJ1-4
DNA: TGCGCCAGCAGCTTGATTGCGGACAGGGCCGAAAAACTGTTTTTT
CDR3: CASSLIADRAEKLFF

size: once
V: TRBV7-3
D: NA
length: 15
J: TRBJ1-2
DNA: TGTGCCAGCAGCCTGAGAGGCAGTCTCGGCCATGGCTACACCTTC
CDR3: CASSLRGSLGHGYTF

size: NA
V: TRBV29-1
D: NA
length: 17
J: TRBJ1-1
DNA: TGCAGCGTTGAGGAGGTAGTCGGGAGGGAGGACAACACTGAAGCTTTCTTT
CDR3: CSVEEVVGREDNTEAFF

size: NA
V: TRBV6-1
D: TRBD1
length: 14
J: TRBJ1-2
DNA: TGTGCCAGCAACCCTTGGACAGGGAACGATGGCTGCACCTTC
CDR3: CASNPWTGNDGCTF

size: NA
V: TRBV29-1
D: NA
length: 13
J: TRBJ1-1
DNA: TGCAGCGTTGCTTTCCTAATGAACACTGAAGCTTTCTTT
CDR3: CSVAFLMNTEAFF

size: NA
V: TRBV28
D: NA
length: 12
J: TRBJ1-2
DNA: TGTGCCAGCAGTTTCGGGTCTATGGGCTACACCTTC
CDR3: CASSFGSMGYTF

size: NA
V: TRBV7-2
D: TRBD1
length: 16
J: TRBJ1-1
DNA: TGTGCCAGCACCCTAACCCCAGGGGGGATGAACACTGAAGCTTTCTTT
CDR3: CASTLTPGGMNTEAFF

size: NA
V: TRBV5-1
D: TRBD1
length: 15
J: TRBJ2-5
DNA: TGCGCCAGCAAACAGGGGGCTCTAGGGGAAGAGACCCAGTACTTC
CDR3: CASKQGALGEETQYF

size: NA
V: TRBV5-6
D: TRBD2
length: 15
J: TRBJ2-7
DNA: TGTGCCAGCAGCTCGATAGCGGGGGCCTCCTACGAGCAGTACTTC
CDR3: CASSSIAGASYEQYF

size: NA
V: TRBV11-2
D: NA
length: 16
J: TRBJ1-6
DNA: TGTGCCAGCAGCTTAGCCGGTAGCTCCTATAATTCACCCCTCCACTTT
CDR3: CASSLAGSSYNSPLHF

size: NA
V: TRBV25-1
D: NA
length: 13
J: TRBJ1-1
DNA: TGTGCCAGCAGGGGGACACTGAACACTGAAGCTTTCTTT
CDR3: CASRGTLNTEAFF